What follows are 4 T cell receptor beta chains derived from one specimen sequenced in a study of CD8+CD57+ T cells in acquired aplastic anemia. Genomic DNA provided the template from which TCR beta VDJ and CDR3 profiles were obtained. TCRdb itself ran the reads through MiXCR, one entry per CDR3 protein. Altogether 400,000 to 450,000 distinct CDR3 sequences are present, around 72% being singletons, with the ten largest covering 4%. Sequencing was done on a sample of sorted CD4+, CD8+, or CD8+CD57+ T cells (not recorded which) from PBMCs. These receptors came from a human donor in good health, serving as a control.

The chain couples TRBV29-1 to TRBJ2-2; D call uncertain. Trimming shortened V by 4 bases and J by 0 bases, and 9 bases separated the two germline ends. This CDR3 has 14 residues. Germline CDR1 reads SQVTM; CDR2 reads ANQGSEA. The CDR3, as DNA: TGCAGCGTTGCACGCACCTCGAACACCGGGGAGCTGTTTTTT. It yields the protein CSVARTSNTGELFF.

In the case of this clonotype: Given a much more abundant clone one base away, this may be a read error. The chain is built from TRBV5-1 and TRBJ1-1; possibly TRBD1 for D (6 bases). CDR3 length: 16 residues. Germline CDR1 SGHRS, CDR2 YFSETQ. DNA for the CDR3: TGCGCCAGCAGCTTGGCCCCGGGGGGGCAATTCACTGAAGCTCTCTTT. Protein product: CASSLAPGGQFTEALF.

This chain connects TRBV24-1 to TRBJ1-2; 8 bases agree with TRBD1. J lost 6 bases, V lost 3 bases, and 2 bases had no gene match. CDR1 is KGHDR and CDR2 is SFDVKD in the germline V gene. The CDR3 covers 13 residues. The CDR3 sequence: CATSDPTGDGYTF. In DNA, the CDR3 is TGTGCCACCAGTGATCCGACAGGGGATGGCTACACCTTC.

This clonotype was observed at least ten times. J is TRBJ2-1 and V is TRBV24-1; weak D call: TRBD2 (6 bases). Germline values: CDR1 KGHDR, CDR2 SFDVKD. The V end lost 2 bases, the J end lost 1 base, and 14 bases lay between the germline ends. The CDR3 runs 17 residues. The CDR3: CATSDSRLVKSYNEQFF. For the CDR3, the DNA is TGTGCCACCAGTGATTCGAGACTAGTAAAGTCCTACAATGAGCAGTTCTTC.